The next 8 T cell receptor beta chains were all read from a single sample in a study of blood T cells in healthy people across ages. A J-beta primer mix and a sample-barcoded 5' primer were used in a second PCR of roughly 6 to 12 cycles. In TCRdb, the 5' RACE reads were re-called with MiXCR into one record per CDR3 protein. Here the sample spans around 800,000 distinct CDR3 sequences, 62% being singletons. The specimen sequenced was blood. These receptors came from a young man in good health.

The rearrangement uses TRBV14 and TRBJ1-2, with TRBD1 as a possible D gene (5 bases). Trimming removed 3 bases from V and 3 bases from J, with 8 bases in between. Germline lookup yields CDR1 SGHDN and CDR2 FVKESK. CDR3 length: 13 residues. The CDR3 nucleotides read TGTGCCAGCAGCCAGGGACTATACTATGGCTACACCTTC. It translates to CASSQGLYYGYTF.

The chain links TRBV5-1 to TRBJ2-5; D is undetermined. Trimming pared 0 bases from V and 7 bases from J, leaving 10 bases between. The CDR3 covers 13 residues. CDR1 is SGHRS and CDR2 is YFSETQ in the germline V gene. The CDR3 region has the DNA TGCGCCAGCAGCTTGGTGGAGTACGGGACCCAGTACTTC. This sequence encodes CASSLVEYGTQYF.

V usage is TRBV29-1 and J usage is TRBJ2-5, with TRBD2 matching over 9 bases. This CDR3 region has 14 residues. Unmatched junction bases numbered 7, after V lost 3 bases and J lost 5 bases. Per the germline V gene, CDR1 is SQVTM and CDR2 is ANQGSEA. Here the CDR3 reads CSVDSSGVSETQYF. CDR3 sequence (DNA): TGCAGCGTTGATTCTAGCGGGGTCTCGGAGACCCAGTACTTC.

This clonotype was counted between two and nine times. The DNA of the CDR3 is TGTGCCAGCACAGATCCTAGCGGGGGCACAGATACGCAGTATTTT. Residues: CASTDPSGGTDTQYF. The genes are TRBV12-3 or TRBV12-4 and TRBJ2-3; 9 bases fit TRBD2. Trimming at V came to 7 bases and at J to 1 base, leaving 6 bases not matched to a gene. This CDR3 contains 15 residues.

This clonotype was picked up a small number of times. The V and J genes are TRBV6-6 and TRBJ2-7; D is unresolved. In germline, CDR1 is MNHNY, CDR2 SVGAGI (reference sequence). Deletions cut 7 bases from V and 2 bases from J, with 12 bases between. CDR3 size: 13 residues. The CDR3: CASTSRLAYEQYF. CDR3 DNA sequence: TGTGCCAGCACCTCAAGACTTGCCTACGAGCAGTACTTC.

The chain couples TRBV14 to TRBJ2-5; D not resolved. The CDR3 sequence is 14 residues long. The germline CDR1 and CDR2 sequences are SGHDN and FVKESK. V gave up 2 bases and J gave up 1 base, with 8 bases separating them. The CDR3 nucleotides are TGTGCCAGCAGCCAATACATCTCCCAAGAGACCCAGTACTTC. Protein product: CASSQYISQETQYF.

The chain carries TRBV10-3 and TRBJ1-2, with D perhaps TRBD1 (5 bases). Trimming cost V 6 bases and J 4 bases, with 21 bases left between them. The length of the CDR3 is 16 residues. The germline V gene has CDR1 ENHRY and CDR2 SYGVKD. The DNA of the CDR3 is TGTGCCATCAGCCAGACCTCCAGGGCCGAGGCCTATGGCTACACCTTC. It specifies CAISQTSRAEAYGYTF.

V usage is TRBV6-5 and J usage is TRBJ2-1; 8 bases line up with TRBD2. The CDR3 runs 16 residues. J gave up 0 bases and V 5 bases, and 6 bases lay outside the gene matches. Germline lookup yields CDR1 MNHEY and CDR2 SVGAGI. The CDR3 loop reads CASSSPSGYSYNEQFF. CDR3 nucleotides: TGTGCCAGCAGTAGCCCTAGCGGGTACTCCTACAATGAGCAGTTCTTC.